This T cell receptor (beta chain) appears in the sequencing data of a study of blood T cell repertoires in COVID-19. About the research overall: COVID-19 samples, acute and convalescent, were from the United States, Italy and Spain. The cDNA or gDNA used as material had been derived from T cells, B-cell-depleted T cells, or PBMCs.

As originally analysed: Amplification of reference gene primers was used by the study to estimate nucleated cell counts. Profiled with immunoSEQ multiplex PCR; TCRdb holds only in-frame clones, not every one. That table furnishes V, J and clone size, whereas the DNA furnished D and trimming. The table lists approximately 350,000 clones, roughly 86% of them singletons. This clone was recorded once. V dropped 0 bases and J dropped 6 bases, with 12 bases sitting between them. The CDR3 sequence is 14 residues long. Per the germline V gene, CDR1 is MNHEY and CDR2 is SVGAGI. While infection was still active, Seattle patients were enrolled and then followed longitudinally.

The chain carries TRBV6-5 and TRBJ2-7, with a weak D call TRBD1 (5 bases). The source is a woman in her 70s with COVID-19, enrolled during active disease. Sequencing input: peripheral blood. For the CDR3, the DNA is TGTGCCAGCAGTTACTCCCCCACAGGCGGCGAGCAGTACTTC. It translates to CASSYSPTGGEQYF.